A single sample gave rise to the 32 T cell receptor beta chains below, sequenced in a study of T cell repertoires in cytomegalovirus infection. TCRdb reprocessed the reads with MiXCR, giving one entry per CDR3 protein. The sample has 250,000 or so distinct CDR3 sequences, over 9% seen once. Sequencing was carried out using PBMCs. The origin of the receptors is a human donor in good health (CMV status not recorded). Some clones in this sample may be carry-over from other donors' samples.

CDR3: CSARDLQGGSSGANVLTF. The CDR3 DNA reads TGCAGTGCTAGAGATCTGCAGGGTGGGAGCTCTGGGGCCAACGTCCTGACTTTC. This rearrangement joins TRBV20-1 to TRBJ2-6; possibly TRBD1 or TRBD2 for D (5 bases each). V lost 0 bases to trimming and J lost 0 bases, with 15 bases between them. CDR3 length equals 18 residues. CDR1 DFQATT and CDR2 SNEGSKA come from the germline V gene (reference sequence).

This clonotype was counted at least ten times. The chain links TRBV7-2 to TRBJ1-4; D uncertain. The germline CDR1 and CDR2 sequences are SGHTA and FQGNSA. The CDR3 is 16 amino acids. V lost 1 base, J lost 2 bases, and 11 bases lay in between. The CDR3, as DNA: TGTGCCAGCAGCTTAGGAGGGCGGAGGACTAATGAAAAACTGTTTTTT. Protein sequence: CASSLGGRRTNEKLFF.

At least ten counts were recorded for this clonotype. In DNA form, the CDR3 reads TGTGCCAGCAGTTACCCGGGACAGGGGCCATACTACGAGCAGTACTTC. This translates into CASSYPGQGPYYEQYF. This chain joins TRBV6-2 or TRBV6-3 and TRBJ2-7; 10 bases fit TRBD1. Germline values: CDR1 MNHEY, CDR2 SVGEGT. V was pared by 2 bases and J by 3 bases, with 7 bases of the junction left unmatched. The CDR3 is 16 residues long.

J is TRBJ1-6 and V is TRBV13, with 10 bases identical to TRBD1. The CDR3 is 17 amino acids. Germline V lookup: CDR1 PRHDT, CDR2 FYEKMQ (reference sequence). The J segment lost 10 bases and the V segment lost 5 bases, leaving 14 bases of the junction unmatched. CDR3 in amino acids: CASSKKLPGTGVSPLHF. The CDR3 bases are TGTGCCAGCAGCAAGAAACTCCCCGGGACAGGGGTCTCACCCCTCCACTTT.

This clonotype occurred many times. The chain links TRBV12-3 or TRBV12-4 to TRBJ1-5, with D possibly TRBD1 on 5 matching bases. The CDR3 has 15 residues. Trimming removed 5 bases from V and 2 bases from J, with 13 bases in between. The CDR3 region has the DNA TGTGCCAGCAGTCCCCTGCAGGGAGGCAATCAGCCCCAGCATTTT. Its protein is CASSPLQGGNQPQHF.

This clonotype has just a few counts. This chain links TRBV10-2 with TRBJ2-7; 11 bases agree with TRBD2. The J segment lost 6 bases and the V segment lost 4 bases, leaving 5 bases of the junction unmatched. This CDR3 contains 14 residues. Germline V gives CDR1 WSHSY, CDR2 SAAADI. As DNA, the CDR3 is TGCGCCAGCAGTGTTAGCGGGGGGGCCAGCGAGCAGTACTTC. Translating it yields CASSVSGGASEQYF.

The chain is built from TRBV19 and TRBJ2-7, with 12 positions matching TRBD2. Germline CDR1 is LNHDA and CDR2 is SQIVND (reference sequence). Trimming at V came to 3 bases and at J to 6 bases, leaving 3 bases not matched to a gene. The CDR3 has 14 residues. CDR3 residues: CASSMTSGSPEQYF. Here the CDR3 DNA reads TGTGCCAGTAGTATGACTAGCGGGAGCCCCGAGCAGTACTTC.

This rearrangement joins TRBV4-2 to TRBJ2-1, with TRBD2 as a possible D gene (6 bases). The V and J ends lost 0 bases and 8 bases respectively, with 11 bases between them. CDR3 size: 14 residues. CDR1 LGHNA and CDR2 YNFKEQ come from the germline V gene. In nucleotides, the CDR3 is TGTGCCAGCAGCCAAGAATCCAGGGAGGATGAGCAGTTCTTC. Translated, it gives CASSQESREDEQFF.

There are many counts of this clonotype. This chain connects TRBV19 to TRBJ2-3; perhaps TRBD2 as D (6 bases). The CDR3 sequence is 16 residues long. The V end was cut by 6 bases, the J end by 2 bases, with 18 bases between. Germline CDR1 reads LNHDA; CDR2 reads SQIVND (reference sequence). CDR3 DNA: TGTGCCAGTAGCCGCGGACTAATACAAACCACAGATACGCAGTATTTT. It is translated as CASSRGLIQTTDTQYF.

This clonotype was found many times. V and J are TRBV7-2 and TRBJ1-1; D is perhaps TRBD1 (6 bases). The V gene lost 5 bases and the J gene lost 4 bases, with 17 bases spanning the gap. Germline V gives CDR1 SGHTA, CDR2 FQGNSA. The CDR3 covers 15 residues. The CDR3 DNA sequence: TGTGCCAGCAGCCCCGTGGGGGCGGCAGGCACTGAAGCTTTCTTT. Encoded protein: CASSPVGAAGTEAFF.

This clonotype was found many times. An end of the junction does not agree with germline; a read error may underlie this. The chain links TRBV7-2 to TRBJ2-1; a possible D gene is TRBD2 (5 bases). The germline CDR1 and CDR2 sequences are SGHTA and FQGNSA. CDR3 length equals 15 residues. The CDR3 here is CASTLRAGDGNEQFF. The CDR3 DNA follows: TGTGCCAGCACCTTACGGGCGGGCGACGGGAATGAGCAGTTCTTC.

Concerning this clonotype: With a much larger clone just one base away, this may be a read error. V and J are TRBV19 and TRBJ2-5; possible D gene TRBD1, 5 bases. The CDR3 is 15 residues long. Per the germline V gene, CDR1 is LNHDA and CDR2 is SQIVND (reference sequence). The CDR3 loop is CASSDRGAVQGTQYF. CDR3 coding DNA: TGTGCCAGTAGTGACCGTGGGGCAGTCCAAGGGACCCAGTACTTC.

The rearrangement joins TRBV11-1 to TRBJ2-7; TRBD1 matches at 9 bases. The CDR3 totals 15 residues. With V trimmed by 0 bases and J by 5 bases, 5 bases remained unmatched. CDR1 SGHAT and CDR2 FQDESV come from the germline V gene (reference sequence). CDR3 protein: CASSLAGQGFHEQYF. The CDR3 nucleotides read TGTGCCAGCAGCTTAGCGGGACAGGGATTCCACGAGCAGTACTTC.

The V call is TRBV4-3, the J call TRBJ2-7; 9 bases agree with TRBD1. This CDR3 is built from 14 residues. J was trimmed by 4 bases and V by 0 bases; bases with no gene match: 1. Germline V gives CDR1 LGHNA, CDR2 YSLEER. CDR3 protein: CASSQEQGAYEQYF. CDR3 nucleotides: TGCGCCAGCAGCCAAGAACAGGGGGCTTACGAGCAGTACTTC.

This clonotype was detected a few times. The chain employs TRBV10-2 and TRBJ2-7; D is uncertain. Deletions cut 0 bases from V and 6 bases from J, with 12 bases between. Germline V gene lookup returns CDR1 WSHSY and CDR2 SAAADI. This CDR3 has 14 residues. The chain's CDR3 is CASSESRSLGEQYF. The CDR3, as DNA: TGCGCCAGCAGTGAGTCTAGATCTCTGGGCGAGCAGTACTTC.

This clonotype was detected many times. The genes are TRBV6-6 and TRBJ2-7, with D perhaps matching TRBD1 (6 bases). Looked up from germline, CDR1 is MNHNY and CDR2 is SVGAGI (reference sequence). V was clipped by 4 bases and J by 5 bases, with 12 bases between them. The CDR3 consists of 13 residues. CDR3 in amino acids: CASSLDRTDEQYF. CDR3 DNA sequence: TGTGCCAGCAGTTTGGACAGAACGGACGAGCAGTACTTC.

This clonotype was detected ten times or more. The chain carries TRBV7-6 and TRBJ2-2; no reliable D call. The germline CDR1 and CDR2 sequences are SGHVS and FNYEAQ. Trimming stripped 0 bases from V and 4 bases from J, with 9 bases between. The CDR3 is 15 residues long. The CDR3 sequence is CASSLAPQITGELFF. As DNA, the CDR3 is TGTGCCAGCAGCTTAGCGCCCCAGATCACCGGGGAGCTGTTTTTT.

The chain employs TRBV18 and TRBJ2-3; D possibly matches TRBD1 or TRBD2 (5 bases each). Between the trimmed V and J ends, which lost 3 bases and 1 base, there was a span of 8 bases. Germline CDR1 reads KGHSH; CDR2 reads LQKENI. This CDR3 has 14 amino acids. The CDR3 region has the DNA TGTGCCAGCTCACCGGGACGGCGCACAGATACGCAGTATTTT. As protein: CASSPGRRTDTQYF.

There are a few counts of this clonotype. This chain joins TRBV19 and TRBJ2-1, with 10 bases fitting TRBD2. The CDR3 extends over 16 amino acids. The trim removed 5 bases at V and 4 bases at J, leaving 8 bases unmatched. CDR1 and CDR2 from the germline V gene are LNHDA and SQIVND (reference sequence). The CDR3 DNA reads TGTGCCAGTAGTTTTCTAGCGGGAGTCCCTTACAATGAGCAGTTCTTC. It codes for CASSFLAGVPYNEQFF.

This clonotype was recorded many times. The chain employs TRBV7-8 and TRBJ1-6; TRBD1 aligns across 7 bases. Germline V gene sequence: CDR1 SGHVS, CDR2 FQNEAQ. The V segment lost 1 base and the J segment 5 bases; nucleotides outside the gene matches: 5. This CDR3 is built from 16 residues. CDR3 sequence reads: CASSLVPGQHNSPLHF. The DNA of the CDR3 is TGTGCCAGCAGCTTAGTACCGGGACAGCATAATTCACCCCTCCACTTT.

This clonotype came up a few times. The rearrangement joins TRBV11-1 to TRBJ2-1; the match to TRBD1 covers 7 bases. This CDR3 has 15 residues. J gave up 4 bases and V 4 bases, and 7 bases lay outside the gene matches. Germline CDR1 SGHAT, CDR2 FQDESV (reference sequence). As DNA, the CDR3 is TGTGCCAGCAGCTCGAGGGGACAGACGTACAATGAGCAGTTCTTC. The encoded protein is CASSSRGQTYNEQFF. The whole variable domain, remainder taken from reference TRBV11-1 and TRBJ2-1, is EAEVAQSPRYKITEKSQAVAFWCDPISGHATLYWYRQILGQGPELLVQFQDESVVDDSQLPKDRFSAERLKGVDSTLKIQPAELGDSAMYLCASSSRGQTYNEQFFGPGTRLTVL.

The CDR3 protein is CASSMELADTQYF. The CDR3 nucleotides are TGTGCCAGCAGTATGGAGCTAGCAGATACGCAGTATTTT. V is TRBV6-4 and J is TRBJ2-3; D is unclear. The V end lost 5 bases, the J end lost 4 bases, and 10 bases lay between the germline ends. CDR3 length equals 13 residues. CDR1 is MRHNA and CDR2 is SNTAGT in the germline V gene.

This clonotype occurred many times. The rearrangement uses TRBV7-2 and TRBJ1-1, with D uncertain. Germline CDR1 reads SGHTA; CDR2 reads FQGNSA. The CDR3 has 15 amino acids. The V gene lost 1 base and the J gene lost 2 bases, with 11 bases spanning the gap. The CDR3 is CASSLVSSSNTEAFF. The CDR3 DNA reads TGTGCCAGCAGCTTAGTGTCTTCTTCAAACACTGAAGCTTTCTTT.

In this sample, this clonotype turned up many times. V and J are TRBV20-1 and TRBJ1-5; D may be TRBD1 (5 bases). The CDR3 is 14 amino acids. Trimming left V 6 bases short and J 7 bases short, with 19 bases between. Germline CDR1 and CDR2: DFQATT and SNEGSKA (reference sequence). CDR3 bases: TGCAGTGCCGCACATAGAGGGGAGGGCCAGCCCCAGCATTTT. Residues: CSAAHRGEGQPQHF.

This clonotype turned up a few times. The chain links TRBV11-1 to TRBJ2-5; D may correspond to TRBD1 or TRBD2 (5 bases each). CDR1 is SGHAT, CDR2 FQDESV, per germline (reference sequence). Trimming left V 4 bases short and J 4 bases short, with 16 bases between. The CDR3 has 15 amino acids. CDR3 in amino acids: CASSWGSLVGETQYF. The CDR3 DNA sequence: TGTGCCAGCAGCTGGGGGAGCTTGGTGGGAGAGACCCAGTACTTC.

The chain carries TRBV20-1 and TRBJ1-2; D remains ambiguous. CDR3 size: 14 residues. Deletions cut 4 bases from V and 4 bases from J, with 16 bases between. CDR1 is DFQATT, CDR2 SNEGSKA, per germline (reference sequence). The CDR3 region is CSATPEGRLYGYTF. The CDR3 DNA sequence: TGCAGTGCTACCCCAGAAGGGAGGCTCTATGGCTACACCTTC.

The sample holds many counts of this clonotype. The chain couples TRBV9 to TRBJ1-1; 9 nucleotides line up with TRBD1. This CDR3 is built from 15 residues. The V segment lost 4 bases and the J segment 1 base; nucleotides outside the gene matches: 5. Germline V gives CDR1 SGDLS, CDR2 YYNGEE. The CDR3 is CASSPQTGGNTEAFF. The DNA of the CDR3 is TGTGCCAGCAGCCCCCAGACAGGGGGGAACACTGAAGCTTTCTTT. Combining the CDR3 with reference TRBV9 and TRBJ1-1 gives the whole variable domain DSGVTQTPKHLITATGQRVTLRCSPRSGDLSVYWYQQSLDQGLQFLIQYYNGEERAKGNILERFSAQQFPDLHSELNLSSLELGDSALYFCASSPQTGGNTEAFFGQGTRLTVV.

This clonotype was observed at least ten times. The chain employs TRBV7-2 and TRBJ2-1, with D perhaps matching TRBD2 (6 bases). Trimming took off 2 bases at V and 0 bases at J, with 11 bases between the two ends. CDR1 is SGHTA and CDR2 is FQGNSA in the germline V gene. CDR3 size: 16 residues. In DNA, the CDR3 is TGTGCCAGCAGCTTAAGACGGGGGACCTCCTACAATGAGCAGTTCTTC. It translates to CASSLRRGTSYNEQFF.

This clonotype was counted between two and nine times. V and J are TRBV6-2 or TRBV6-3 and TRBJ2-1; D not certain. The ends were cut back, 6 bases at V and 0 bases at J, with 18 bases in the middle. Looked up from germline, CDR1 is MNHEY and CDR2 is SVGEGT. The CDR3 spans 17 residues. In DNA form, the CDR3 reads TGTGCCAGCAGGCGCCGGGTAGCCGCTAGCTCCTACAATGAGCAGTTCTTC. Its translation is CASRRRVAASSYNEQFF.

At least ten counts were recorded for this clonotype. This rearrangement joins TRBV6-1 to TRBJ2-5, with TRBD1 matching 7 bases. CDR1 and CDR2 (germline): MNHNS, SASEGT. Trimming cost V 7 bases and J 2 bases; bases outside gene matches: 7. The CDR3 covers 14 residues. CDR3: CASIPGQRQETQYF. CDR3 DNA: TGTGCCAGCATCCCGGGACAGAGACAAGAGACCCAGTACTTC.

This clonotype has just a few counts. The V and J genes are TRBV6-5 and TRBJ2-1; D is possibly TRBD2 (6 bases). The CDR3 is 16 residues long. V lost 4 bases to trimming and J lost 7 bases, with 20 bases between them. Germline CDR1 and CDR2: MNHEY and SVGAGI. The DNA for the CDR3 is TGTGCCAGCAGTTTCGGGGACTCTTGGGGCCTAAATGAGCAGTTCTTC. Translated, it gives CASSFGDSWGLNEQFF.

This clonotype was seen many times. The chain recombines TRBV7-8 with TRBJ2-5; 11 bases fit TRBD2. Per germline, CDR1 SGHVS and CDR2 FQNEAQ. The V gene end was trimmed by 1 base and the J gene end by 4 bases; junction bases not matched to a gene: 11. The CDR3 spans 18 residues. The CDR3 DNA reads TGTGCCAGCAGCTTAGATCTCCAAACTAGCGGGAGCGGAGAGACCCAGTACTTC. Protein sequence: CASSLDLQTSGSGETQYF.